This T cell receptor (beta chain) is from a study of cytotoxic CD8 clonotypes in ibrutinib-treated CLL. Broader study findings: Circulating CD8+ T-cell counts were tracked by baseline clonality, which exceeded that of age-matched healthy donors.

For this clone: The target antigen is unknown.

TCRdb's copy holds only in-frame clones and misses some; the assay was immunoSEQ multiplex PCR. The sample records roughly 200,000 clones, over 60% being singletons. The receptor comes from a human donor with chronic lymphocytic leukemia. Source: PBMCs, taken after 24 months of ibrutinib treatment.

The DNA of the CDR3 is TGTGCCAGTAGTCCCAGGACTAGCGGGCTAGAGACCCAGTACTTC. It encodes CASSPRTSGLETQYF. The gene calls are TRBV19 and TRBJ2-5, with 11 bases aligning to TRBD2. Germline V gene sequence: CDR1 LNHDA, CDR2 SQIVND (reference sequence). This CDR3 has 15 amino acids. V dropped 5 bases and J dropped 4; count of bases not matched to a gene: 6.